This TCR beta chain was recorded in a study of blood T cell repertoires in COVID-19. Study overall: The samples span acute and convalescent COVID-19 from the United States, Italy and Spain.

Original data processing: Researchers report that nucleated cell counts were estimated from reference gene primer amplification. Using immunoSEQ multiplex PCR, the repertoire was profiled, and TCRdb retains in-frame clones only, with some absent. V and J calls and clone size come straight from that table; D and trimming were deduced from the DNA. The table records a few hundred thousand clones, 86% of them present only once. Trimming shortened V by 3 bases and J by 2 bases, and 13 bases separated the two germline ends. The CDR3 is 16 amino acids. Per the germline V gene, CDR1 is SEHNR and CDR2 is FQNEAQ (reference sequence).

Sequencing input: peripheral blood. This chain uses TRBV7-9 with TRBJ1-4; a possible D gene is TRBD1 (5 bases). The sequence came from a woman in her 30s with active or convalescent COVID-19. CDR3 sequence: CASSFNAGSTNEKLFF. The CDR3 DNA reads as TGTGCCAGCAGCTTTAACGCAGGGTCTACTAATGAAAAACTGTTTTTT.